This is a list of T cell receptor beta chains from one sample in a study of vaccination and CD4 T cells after COVID-19. TCRdb re-analysed the PCR reads in MiXCR, keeping a single row per CDR3 protein. Among some 8,100 distinct CDR3 sequences listed, more than 35% were seen once. These receptors' targets are unknown. Source material: CD4+ T cells from blood, cultured in vitro. Receptors originate from a human donor in good health. CDR3s include the opening cysteine and the closing phenylalanine or tryptophan. A D gene is named only where the DNA matches it firmly.

D	V	J	CDR3
.	TRBV29-1	TRBJ1-1	CSVERNRVNTEAFF
.	TRBV5-1	TRBJ1-2	CASSLDRGYTF
.	TRBV5-1	TRBJ1-1	CASSRDTLDTEAFF
TRBD1	TRBV11-2	TRBJ1-2	CASSPRQGIANYGYTF
.	TRBV6-1	TRBJ1-1	CASKPTVVNTEAFF
TRBD1	TRBV20-1	TRBJ2-7	CSASSGTGHYEQYF
.	TRBV6-5	TRBJ1-5	CASSYSGQLNQPQHF
.	TRBV11-2	TRBJ2-2	CASSLETGELFF
.	TRBV7-3	TRBJ1-3	CASRSDSGNTIYF
TRBD2	TRBV9	TRBJ2-2	CASSVAASGGPPGELFF
.	TRBV12-3/TRBV12-4	TRBJ2-5	CASSLGEKETQYF
.	TRBV3-1	TRBJ1-1	CASSQANSGSTEAFF
.	TRBV7-6	TRBJ2-7	CASSPLGQRGYEQYF
TRBD1	TRBV20-1	TRBJ2-1	CSANYPGQGRNEQFF
.	TRBV11-2	TRBJ1-6	CASSLLETSPLHF
TRBD1	TRBV27	TRBJ1-2	CASSRDRDNYGYTF
.	TRBV6-1	TRBJ2-7	CASSTTGGSYEQYF
.	TRBV12-3/TRBV12-4	TRBJ1-4	CASRVEGGEKLFF
TRBD1	TRBV6-5	TRBJ1-1	CASSYSMGQGSLRTEAFF
.	TRBV27	TRBJ1-5	CASSLRQNNQPQHF